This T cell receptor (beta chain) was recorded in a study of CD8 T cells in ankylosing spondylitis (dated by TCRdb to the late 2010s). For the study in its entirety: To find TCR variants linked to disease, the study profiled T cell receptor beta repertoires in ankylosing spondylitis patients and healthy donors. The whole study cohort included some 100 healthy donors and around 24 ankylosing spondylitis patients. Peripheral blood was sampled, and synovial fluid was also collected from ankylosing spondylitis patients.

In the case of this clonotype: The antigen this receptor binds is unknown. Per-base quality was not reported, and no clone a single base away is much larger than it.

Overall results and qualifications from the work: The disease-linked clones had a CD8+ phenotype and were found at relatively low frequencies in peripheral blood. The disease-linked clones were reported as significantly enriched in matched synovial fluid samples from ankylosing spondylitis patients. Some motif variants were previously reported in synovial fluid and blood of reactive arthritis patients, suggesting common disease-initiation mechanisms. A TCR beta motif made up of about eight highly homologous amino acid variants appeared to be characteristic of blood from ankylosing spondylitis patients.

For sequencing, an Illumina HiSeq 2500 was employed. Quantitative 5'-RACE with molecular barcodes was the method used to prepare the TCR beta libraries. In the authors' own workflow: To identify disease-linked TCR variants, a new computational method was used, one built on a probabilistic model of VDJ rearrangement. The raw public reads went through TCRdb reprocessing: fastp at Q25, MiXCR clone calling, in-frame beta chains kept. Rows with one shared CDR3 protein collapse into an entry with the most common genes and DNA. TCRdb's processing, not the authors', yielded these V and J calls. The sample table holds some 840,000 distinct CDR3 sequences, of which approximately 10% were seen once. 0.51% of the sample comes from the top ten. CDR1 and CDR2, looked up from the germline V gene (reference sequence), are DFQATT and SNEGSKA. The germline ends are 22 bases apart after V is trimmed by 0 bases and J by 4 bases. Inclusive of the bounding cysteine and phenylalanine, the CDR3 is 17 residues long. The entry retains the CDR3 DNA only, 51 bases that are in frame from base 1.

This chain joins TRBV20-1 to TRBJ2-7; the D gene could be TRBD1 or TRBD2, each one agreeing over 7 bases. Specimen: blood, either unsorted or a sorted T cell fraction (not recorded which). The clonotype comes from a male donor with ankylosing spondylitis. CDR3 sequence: CSARDSGPGGELYEQYF. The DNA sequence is TGCAGTGCTAGAGATTCCGGCCCAGGGGGGGAATTGTACGAGCAGTACTTC.